What follows describes a single T cell receptor (beta chain). No antigen is known for it. Amplification of TCR beta CDR3 regions was performed using RNA transcripts as template. First-round RT-PCR of the TCR CDR3 relied on the HTBI primer set. TCRdb re-called the multiplex PCR reads through MiXCR, storing one row per CDR3 protein. The sample lists around 690,000 distinct CDR3 sequences, roughly 20% occurring once. Ophthalmopathy patients all had a Clinical Activity Score of at least 3, a NOSPECS grade of at least 4 and disease under 3 months old. The authors took PBMCs from 10 ml fresh peripheral blood. V dropped 1 base and J dropped 7; count of bases not matched to a gene: 3. The CDR3 spans 14 residues. Per the germline V gene, CDR1 is LGHNA and CDR2 is YNFKEQ. This sample is part of a study of T cells in Graves' hyperthyroidism and ophthalmopathy. Study-wide findings and caveats: In simple terms, a model built on 13 V-J features told ophthalmopathy apart from stable hyperthyroidism. Also found in blood were most expanded thyroid clonotypes above 0.001.

The receptor was isolated from a man in his thirties or forties with Graves' ophthalmopathy. The rearrangement uses TRBV4-2 and TRBJ1-2; 10 positions agree with TRBD1. The specimen was blood. The CDR3 nucleotides are TGTGCCAGCAGCCAAGGGGACAGGGGAGTTGGCTACACCTTC. It specifies CASSQGDRGVGYTF.